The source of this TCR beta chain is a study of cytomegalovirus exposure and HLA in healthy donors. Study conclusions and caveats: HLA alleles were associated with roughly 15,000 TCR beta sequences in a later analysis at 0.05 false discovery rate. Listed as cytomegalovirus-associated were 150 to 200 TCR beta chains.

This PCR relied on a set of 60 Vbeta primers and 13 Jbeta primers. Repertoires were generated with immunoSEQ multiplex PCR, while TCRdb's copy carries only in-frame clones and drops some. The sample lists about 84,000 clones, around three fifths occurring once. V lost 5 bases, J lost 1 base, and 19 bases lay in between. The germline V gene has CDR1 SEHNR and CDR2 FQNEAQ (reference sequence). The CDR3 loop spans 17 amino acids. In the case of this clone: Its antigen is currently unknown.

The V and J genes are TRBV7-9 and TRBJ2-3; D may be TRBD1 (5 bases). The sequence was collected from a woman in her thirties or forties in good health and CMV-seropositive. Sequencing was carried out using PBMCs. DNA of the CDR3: TGTGCCAGCAGCCCGGGTCCTGGGGCAGGCGGCACAGATACGCAGTATTTT. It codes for CASSPGPGAGGTDTQYF.